The clone carrying this TCR beta chain was counted only a few times. The sample comes from a study of long-term antiretroviral therapy in people with HIV. The assay used was immunoSEQ (version v3.0), run at survey level. Clones were sequenced by immunoSEQ multiplex PCR, and TCRdb holds only the in-frame ones, with some missing. The sample holds about 43,000 clones; around nine tenths are singletons and the top ten take roughly 5%. The TCR comes from a woman between 45 and 60 years old with HIV. This specimen was unsorted PBMCs, taken 0.1 years before starting antiretroviral therapy.

This CDR3 reads CASSFAPGQVNSPLHF. The CDR3 DNA sequence: TGTGCCAGCAGCTTTGCCCCGGGACAGGTTAATTCACCCCTCCACTTT. The rearrangement links TRBV5-5 to TRBJ1-6; 8 bases match TRBD1. In germline, CDR1 is SGHKS, CDR2 YYEKEE (reference sequence). The CDR3 has 16 amino acids. V gave up 2 bases and J gave up 6 bases; unmatched junction bases: 7.